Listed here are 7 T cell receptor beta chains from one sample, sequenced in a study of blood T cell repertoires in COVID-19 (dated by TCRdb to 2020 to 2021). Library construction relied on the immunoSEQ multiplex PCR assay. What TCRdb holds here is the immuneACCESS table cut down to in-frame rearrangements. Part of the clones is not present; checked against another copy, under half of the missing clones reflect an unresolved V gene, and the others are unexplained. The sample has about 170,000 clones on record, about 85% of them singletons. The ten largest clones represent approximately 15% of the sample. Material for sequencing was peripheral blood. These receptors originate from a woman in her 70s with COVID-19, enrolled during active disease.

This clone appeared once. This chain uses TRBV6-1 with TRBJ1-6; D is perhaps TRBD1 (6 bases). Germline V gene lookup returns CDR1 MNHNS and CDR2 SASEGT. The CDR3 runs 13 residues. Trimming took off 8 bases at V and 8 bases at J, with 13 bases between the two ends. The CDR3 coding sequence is TGTGCCAGCTTAGCAGGGGCTGATTCACCCCTCCACTTT. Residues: CASLAGADSPLHF.

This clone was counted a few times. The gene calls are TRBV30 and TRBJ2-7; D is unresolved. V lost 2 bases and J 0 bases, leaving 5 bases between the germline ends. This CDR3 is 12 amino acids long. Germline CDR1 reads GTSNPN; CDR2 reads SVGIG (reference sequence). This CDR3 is CAWSRFSYEQYF. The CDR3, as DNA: TGTGCCTGGAGTCGGTTCTCCTACGAGCAGTACTTC.

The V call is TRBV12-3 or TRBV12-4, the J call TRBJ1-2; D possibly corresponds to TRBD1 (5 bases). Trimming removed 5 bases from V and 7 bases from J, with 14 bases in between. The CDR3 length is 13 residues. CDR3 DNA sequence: TGTGCCAGCAGTCCGGGGGAAAGGGGTGGCTACACCTTC. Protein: CASSPGERGGYTF.

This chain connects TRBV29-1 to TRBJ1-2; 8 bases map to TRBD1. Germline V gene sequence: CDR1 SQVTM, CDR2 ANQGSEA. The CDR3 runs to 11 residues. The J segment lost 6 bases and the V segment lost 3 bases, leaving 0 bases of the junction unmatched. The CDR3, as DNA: TGCAGCGTTGACAGGGGGCATGGCTACACCTTC. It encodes CSVDRGHGYTF.

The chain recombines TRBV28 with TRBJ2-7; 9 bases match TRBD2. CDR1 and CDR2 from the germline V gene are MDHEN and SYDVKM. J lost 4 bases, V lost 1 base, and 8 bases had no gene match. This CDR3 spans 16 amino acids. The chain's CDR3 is CASSLYSGTSSYEQYF. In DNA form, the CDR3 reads TGTGCCAGCAGTTTATATTCCGGGACTAGCAGTTACGAGCAGTACTTC.

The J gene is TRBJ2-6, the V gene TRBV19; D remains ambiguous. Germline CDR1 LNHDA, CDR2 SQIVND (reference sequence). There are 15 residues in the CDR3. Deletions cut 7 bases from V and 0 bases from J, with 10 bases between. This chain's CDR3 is CASNPVVSGANVLTF. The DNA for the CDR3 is TGTGCCAGTAACCCGGTGGTCTCTGGGGCCAACGTCCTGACTTTC.

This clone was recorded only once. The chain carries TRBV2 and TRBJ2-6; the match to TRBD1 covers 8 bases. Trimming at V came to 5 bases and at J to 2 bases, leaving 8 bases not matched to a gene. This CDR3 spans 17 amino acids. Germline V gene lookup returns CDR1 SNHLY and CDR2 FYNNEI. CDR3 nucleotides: TGTGCCAGCAGTTACTGGACAGGGAATACTGGGGCCAACGTCCTGACTTTC. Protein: CASSYWTGNTGANVLTF.